The present T cell receptor (beta chain) was sequenced within a study of breast tumors, draining lymph nodes, adjacent tissues. General study points: Luminal-like breast cancer showed significantly greater tumor-nontumor repertoire similarity than basal-like breast cancer did. Most tumor T cells seemingly derive from lymph node, then expand in tumor. The lymph node origin of tumor T cells was framed as consistent with a hypothesis, not demonstrated. Tumors had less TCR diversity than lymph nodes, more than nontumor tissue.

Samples came from axillary lymph nodes draining the breast cancer. Note on this clonotype: Its antigen is unknown.

Germline V gene data show CDR1 as SGHDT and CDR2 as YYEEEE. CDR3 length equals 14 residues. Losses at the gene ends were 6 bases for V and 4 bases for J; bases not matched to a gene: 7. TCRdb reanalysed the multiplex PCR reads using MiXCR and keeps one entry per CDR3 protein. The sample gives some 100,000 distinct CDR3 sequences, 21% of which show up once; less than 1.5% is in the top ten. The rearrangement uses TRBV5-6 and TRBJ1-1; 9 positions agree with TRBD1. Material for sequencing was axillary lymph node tissue. The clonotype was recovered from a female donor with breast cancer. Some clones in this sample may be carry-over from other donors' samples. In DNA, the CDR3 is TGTGCCAGCACCCTTCGGACAGGGGCCACTGAAGCTTTCTTT. It yields the protein CASTLRTGATEAFF. Combining the CDR3 with reference TRBV5-6 and TRBJ1-1 gives the whole variable domain DAGVTQSPTHLIKTRGQQVTLRCSPKSGHDTVSWYQQALGQGPQFIFQYYEEEERQRGNFPDRFSGHQFPNYSSELNVNALLLGDSALYLCASTLRTGATEAFFGQGTRLTVV.